A single sample is the source of the 23 T cell receptor beta chains below, sequenced in a study of T cells after yellow fever vaccination. TCRdb ran MiXCR on the 5' RACE reads and lists one entry per CDR3 protein. The data hold fewer than 450,000 distinct CDR3 sequences, with 8.1% observed a single time. The sample in question was PBMCs, obtained roughly 47 days after the first yellow fever vaccination. Source of these receptors: a man in his late teens or twenties who received the YFV17D yellow fever vaccine.

CDR3 DNA sequence: TGTGCCAGCAGTTTAGGGATGACAGGCTACGAGCAGTACGTC. It yields the protein CASSLGMTGYEQYV. The chain combines TRBV12-3 or TRBV12-4 with TRBJ2-7; D might be TRBD1 (6 bases). Trimming cost V 1 base and J 3 bases, with 10 bases left between them. This CDR3 contains 14 residues.

As concerns this clonotype: The germline gene is not matched at one end of the junction; a read error may be the cause. The V gene is TRBV20-1, the J gene TRBJ2-2; a possible D gene is TRBD2 (6 bases). Per the germline V gene, CDR1 is DFQATT and CDR2 is SNEGSKA (reference sequence). The CDR3 totals 16 residues. CDR3 residues: CCARDGRKANTGELFF. The CDR3 nucleotides read TGCTGTGCTAGAGATGGGAGGAAGGCGAACACCGGGGAGCTGTTTTTT.

The V and J genes are TRBV7-2 and TRBJ1-2; 9 nucleotides match TRBD1. The CDR3 covers 14 residues. V shed 0 bases and J 8 bases; nucleotides not matched to a gene: 4. Germline V lookup: CDR1 SGHTA, CDR2 FQGNSA. Written as DNA, the CDR3 is TGTGCCAGCAGCTTAGCGGGGGGACAGGGAGGCTACACCTTC. Its translation is CASSLAGGQGGYTF.

The rearrangement joins TRBV3-1 to TRBJ1-4; 8 bases agree with TRBD1. Losses at the gene ends were 2 bases for V and 7 bases for J; bases not matched to a gene: 6. The CDR3 has 15 amino acids. Germline V gene sequence: CDR1 LGHDT, CDR2 YNNKEL (reference sequence). The CDR3: CASSQRQGKTEKLFF. DNA of the CDR3: TGTGCCAGCAGCCAACGACAGGGGAAGACTGAAAAACTGTTTTTT.

This clonotype was seen only a few times. The chain combines TRBV7-2 with TRBJ1-5; TRBD1 is a possible D gene (5 bases). This CDR3 comprises 13 residues. The V gene lost 5 bases and the J gene lost 6 bases, with 11 bases spanning the gap. Looked up from germline, CDR1 is SGHTA and CDR2 is FQGNSA. In DNA, the CDR3 is TGTGCCAGCAGCCGAAATCAGGGTCAGCCCCAGCATTTT. Its translation is CASSRNQGQPQHF.

This clonotype was seen ten or more times. V usage is TRBV7-6 and J usage is TRBJ2-2; either TRBD1 or TRBD2 may supply D (6 bases each). The CDR3 is made up of 17 amino acids. The V and J ends lost 6 bases and 1 base respectively, with 18 bases between them. Germline lookup yields CDR1 SGHVS and CDR2 FNYEAQ. CDR3 sequence reads: CASSLQGGRRNTGELFF. In DNA, the CDR3 is TGTGCCAGCAGTCTTCAAGGGGGGCGAAGGAACACCGGGGAGCTGTTTTTT.

CDR3 residues: CSAGRHSGANTGELFF. The CDR3 coding sequence is TGCAGTGCTGGCCGACATAGCGGGGCTAACACCGGGGAGCTGTTTTTT. The chain links TRBV20-1 to TRBJ2-2, with 8 positions matching TRBD2. V dropped 5 bases and J dropped 2; count of bases not matched to a gene: 10. Germline V gene data show CDR1 as DFQATT and CDR2 as SNEGSKA (reference sequence). The CDR3 consists of 16 residues.

V gene TRBV12-3 or TRBV12-4 combines with J gene TRBJ2-7; 9 nucleotides align to TRBD2. The CDR3 runs to 15 residues. After removal of 6 bases from V and 0 bases from J, the junction contained 6 bases not matched to a gene. CDR3 sequence: CASRQRGGASYEQYF. The CDR3 region has the DNA TGTGCCAGCAGGCAGCGCGGGGGGGCCTCCTACGAGCAGTACTTC.

V and J are TRBV5-1 and TRBJ1-6; D possibly corresponds to TRBD1 (6 bases). The CDR3 length is 15 residues. The V end was cut by 4 bases, the J end by 9 bases, with 17 bases between. Germline V gives CDR1 SGHRS, CDR2 YFSETQ. In DNA form, the CDR3 reads TGCGCCAGCAGCCTGGAACAGGGTCCGGGTTCACCCCTCCACTTT. Its translation is CASSLEQGPGSPLHF. Full variable domain (rest looked up from reference TRBV5-1 and TRBJ1-6): KAGVTQTPRYLIKTRGQQVTLSCSPISGHRSVSWYQQTPGQGLQFLFEYFSETQRNKGNFPGRFSGRQFSNSRSEMNVSTLELGDSALYLCASSLEQGPGSPLHFGNGTRLTVT.

This clonotype was observed a few times. The V call is TRBV7-9, the J call TRBJ1-1; the D is unclear. The CDR3 consists of 15 residues. The germline CDR1 and CDR2 sequences are SEHNR and FQNEAQ (reference sequence). Trimming left V 4 bases short and J 4 bases short, with 16 bases between. Written as DNA, the CDR3 is TGTGCCAGCAGCTCATCCGAGGATTGGGCCACTGAAGCTTTCTTT. It translates to CASSSSEDWATEAFF. Filled out from reference TRBV7-9 and TRBJ1-1, the complete variable domain reads DTGVSQNPRHKITKRGQNVTFRCDPISEHNRLYWYRQTLGQGPEFLTYFQNEAQLEKSRLLSDRFSAERPKGSFSTLEIQRTEQGDSAMYLCASSSSEDWATEAFFGQGTRLTVV.

J is TRBJ2-7 and V is TRBV15, with TRBD1 matching over 10 bases. The CDR3 spans 17 residues. Trimming took 0 bases from V and 4 from J; bases not matched to a gene: 9. Germline V lookup: CDR1 LNHNV, CDR2 YYDKDF (reference sequence). CDR3 bases: TGTGCCACCAGCAGAGAGAAAGATGGGACAGGGGTTTACGAGCAGTACTTC. Translating gives CATSREKDGTGVYEQYF.

This clonotype came up many times. The chain is built from TRBV21-1 and TRBJ2-1. TRBV21-1 is a pseudogene locus. The CDR3 consists of 14 residues. The CDR3 nucleotides are TGTGCCAGCAGCAAAGCCGGAAGCCGTGATGAGCAGTTCTTC. This codes for CASSKAGSRDEQFF.

V usage is TRBV4-2 and J usage is TRBJ2-7; TRBD1 is a possible D gene (7 bases). The germline gives CDR1 LGHNA, CDR2 YNFKEQ. The germline V and J ends were trimmed by 0 bases and 5 bases, with 17 bases remaining between them. The CDR3 is 16 amino acids. The CDR3 loop reads CASSQEQGGETNEQYF. The CDR3, as DNA: TGTGCCAGCAGCCAAGAGCAGGGGGGAGAAACCAACGAGCAGTACTTC.

Turning to this clonotype: This may be a read error: a much more frequent sequence differs by one nucleotide. The rearrangement joins TRBV7-2 to TRBJ2-3; TRBD2 might be the D (6 bases). The CDR3 spans 15 residues. The germline gives CDR1 SGHTA, CDR2 FQGNSA. The ends were cut back, 4 bases at V and 5 bases at J, with 16 bases in the middle. The CDR3 DNA follows: TGTGCCAGCAGCTCCTCTAGCGTAATGGTAGATACGCAGTATTTT. As protein: CASSSSSVMVDTQYF.

The rearrangement links TRBV5-1 to TRBJ2-5; a possible D gene is TRBD1 (6 bases). Germline values: CDR1 SGHRS, CDR2 YFSETQ. V was shortened by 2 bases and J by 5 bases, with 16 bases between the two germline ends. The CDR3 extends over 15 amino acids. CDR3 sequence: CASSLGTGQEETQYF. As DNA, the CDR3 is TGCGCCAGCAGCTTAGGAACAGGGCAGGAGGAGACCCAGTACTTC.

V gene TRBV3-1 combines with J gene TRBJ2-7; D remains unclear. Deletions cut 2 bases from V and 0 bases from J, with 14 bases between. From germline, CDR1 is LGHDT and CDR2 YNNKEL (reference sequence). The CDR3 has 16 amino acids. The DNA for the CDR3 is TGTGCCAGCAGCCAACCGAGGCAAACCGCCTCCTACGAGCAGTACTTC. Protein sequence: CASSQPRQTASYEQYF.

The table lists this clonotype with a few counts. The chain carries TRBV30 and TRBJ1-1; D not resolved. Trimming took off 0 bases at V and 1 base at J, with 12 bases between the two ends. CDR3 length: 15 amino acids. Germline V gene sequence: CDR1 GTSNPN, CDR2 SVGIG (reference sequence). CDR3 nucleotide sequence: TGTGCCTGGAGTGTACTAATAGGGTGGAACACTGAAGCTTTCTTT. As protein: CAWSVLIGWNTEAFF.

J is TRBJ2-7 and V is TRBV5-1, with D possibly matching TRBD2 (5 bases). CDR1 is SGHRS and CDR2 is YFSETQ in the germline V gene. The V and J ends lost 4 bases and 3 bases respectively, with 11 bases between them. The CDR3 has 13 residues. CDR3 amino acids: CASSTGGFYEQYF. The CDR3 DNA reads TGCGCCAGCAGCACCGGCGGGTTCTACGAGCAGTACTTC.

This clonotype occurred a few times. Here the CDR3 DNA reads TGTGCCAGCACCTTCCGAAACGAGCAGTACGTC. Protein sequence: CASTFRNEQYV. The chain combines TRBV28 with TRBJ2-7, with D unclear. Deletions cut 7 bases from V and 5 bases from J, with 9 bases between. The germline V gene has CDR1 MDHEN and CDR2 SYDVKM. This CDR3 is built from 11 residues.

The chain couples TRBV5-1 to TRBJ1-3, with 7 bases aligning to TRBD1. The CDR3 consists of 15 residues. V was clipped by 7 bases and J by 2 bases; unmatched bases: 9. The germline V gene encodes CDR1 SGHRS and CDR2 YFSETQ. As DNA, the CDR3 is TGCGCCAGCCGGGACAGACCGCGAGCTGGAAACACCATATATTTT. The encoded protein is CASRDRPRAGNTIYF.

This clonotype was found a few times. This chain joins TRBV5-1 and TRBJ2-7; TRBD2 agrees at 11 bases. V trimming: 4 bases; J trimming: 6 bases; junction bases outside the gene matches: 6. This CDR3 spans 14 amino acids. The germline gives CDR1 SGHRS, CDR2 YFSETQ. The CDR3 DNA is TGCGCCAGCAGCCAAACTAGCGGGGGAGGCGAGCAGTACGTC. Translation gives CASSQTSGGGEQYV.

This clonotype was counted many times. V gene TRBV7-9 combines with J gene TRBJ2-1; 8 nucleotides line up with TRBD2. The germline gives CDR1 SEHNR, CDR2 FQNEAQ (reference sequence). There are 15 residues in the CDR3. Germline trimming cut 4 bases from V and 5 bases from J; bases unmatched to any gene: 7. The chain's CDR3 is CASSSPREGHNEQFF. DNA for the CDR3: TGTGCCAGCAGCTCCCCCCGGGAGGGGCACAATGAGCAGTTCTTC.

V usage is TRBV5-1 and J usage is TRBJ2-5; weak D call: TRBD1 (6 bases). The CDR3 length is 15 residues. CDR1 SGHRS and CDR2 YFSETQ come from the germline V gene. The ends were cut back, 0 bases at V and 2 bases at J, with 11 bases in the middle. CDR3 region: CASSLAGQWQETQYF. The CDR3 DNA sequence: TGCGCCAGCAGCTTGGCAGGACAGTGGCAAGAGACCCAGTACTTC.